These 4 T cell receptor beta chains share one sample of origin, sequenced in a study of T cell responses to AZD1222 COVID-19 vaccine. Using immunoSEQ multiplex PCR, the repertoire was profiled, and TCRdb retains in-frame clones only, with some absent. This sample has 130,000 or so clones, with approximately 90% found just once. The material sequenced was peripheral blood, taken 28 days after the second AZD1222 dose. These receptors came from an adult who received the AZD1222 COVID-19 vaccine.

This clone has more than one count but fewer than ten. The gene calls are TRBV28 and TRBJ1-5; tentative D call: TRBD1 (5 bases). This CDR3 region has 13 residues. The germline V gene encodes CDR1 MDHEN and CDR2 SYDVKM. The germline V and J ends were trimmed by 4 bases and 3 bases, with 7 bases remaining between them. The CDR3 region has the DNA TGTGCCAGCAGTTCAGGGAACAATCAGCCCCAGCATTTT. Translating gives CASSSGNNQPQHF. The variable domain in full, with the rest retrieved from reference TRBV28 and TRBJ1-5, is DVKVTQSSRYLVKRTGEKVFLECVQDMDHENMFWYRQDPGLGLRLIYFSYDVKMKEKGDIPEGYSVSREKKERFSLILESASTNQTSMYLCASSSGNNQPQHFGDGTRLSIL.

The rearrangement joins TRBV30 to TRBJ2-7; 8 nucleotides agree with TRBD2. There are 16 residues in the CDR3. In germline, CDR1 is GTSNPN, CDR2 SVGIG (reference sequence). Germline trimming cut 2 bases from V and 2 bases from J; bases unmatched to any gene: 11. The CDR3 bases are TGTGCCTGGAGTCCGACTCGGACTAGCAGCGCCTACGAGCAGTACTTC. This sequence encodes CAWSPTRTSSAYEQYF.

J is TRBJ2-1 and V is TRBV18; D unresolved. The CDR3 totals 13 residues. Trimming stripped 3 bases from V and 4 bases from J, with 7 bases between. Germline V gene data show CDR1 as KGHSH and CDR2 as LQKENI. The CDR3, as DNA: TGTGCCAGCTCACCCGCCGGGTACAATGAGCAGTTCTTC. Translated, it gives CASSPAGYNEQFF.

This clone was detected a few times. CDR3 bases: TGTGCCAGCAGTTTAACGGGCAGCCCCTACGAGCAGTACTTC. This gives the protein CASSLTGSPYEQYF. The chain is built from TRBV27 and TRBJ2-7; D call uncertain. The V gene lost 2 bases and the J gene lost 2 bases, with 10 bases spanning the gap. This CDR3 spans 14 amino acids. Germline V gives CDR1 MNHEY, CDR2 SMNVEV (reference sequence).